The T cell receptor beta chain described here comes from a study of beta chain features in type 1 diabetes. Study context: Researchers looked at fewer than 120,000,000 sorted cells across all samples.

As every portion of the isolated RNA was reverse transcribed, the sequencing read expressed TCRB transcripts. Sequencing used immunoSEQ multiplex PCR; TCRdb keeps in-frame clones, though not all of them. The sample carries 600,000 to 700,000 clones, under 15% recorded once. Germline CDR1 reads LNHNV; CDR2 reads YYDKDF (reference sequence). Trimming left V 2 bases short and J 4 bases short, with 18 bases between. This CDR3 is 17 amino acids long. Overall study results and limits: Type 1 diabetes patients showed a moderate but significant shortening of TCRB CDR3s in all four CD4+ subsets.

The sample holds a few counts of this clone. Antigen unknown. The material sequenced was naive CD4+ T cells from blood. The clonotype was recovered from a man younger than 40 with type 1 diabetes. This sequence joins TRBV15 and TRBJ2-1, with D perhaps matching TRBD1 (6 bases). The CDR3: CATSRLQGQGIYNEQFF. In DNA form, the CDR3 reads TGTGCCACCAGCAGACTCCAGGGGCAGGGTATTTACAATGAGCAGTTCTTC. Combining the CDR3 with reference TRBV15 and TRBJ2-1 gives the whole variable domain DAMVIQNPRYQVTQFGKPVTLSCSQTLNHNVMYWYQQKSSQAPKLLFHYYDKDFNNEADTPDNFQSRRPNTSFCFLDIRSPGLGDTAMYLCATSRLQGQGIYNEQFFGPGTRLTVL.